This passage covers 18 T cell receptor beta chains from one sample sequenced in a study of T cell responses to AZD1222 COVID-19 vaccine. The data were produced by immunoSEQ multiplex PCR, yet TCRdb's version contains in-frame clones alone and is incomplete. This sample has 90,000 to 120,000 clones; approximately 96% occur once, and the top ten carry approximately 2.2%. The sequencing used peripheral blood, collected on day 0 of AZD1222 vaccination. The source is an adult in good health.

The rearrangement uses TRBV29-1 and TRBJ2-1; D might be TRBD1 (5 bases). V dropped 8 bases and J dropped 4 bases, with 15 bases sitting between them. The CDR3 length is 13 residues. Germline values: CDR1 SQVTM, CDR2 ANQGSEA. DNA of the CDR3: TGCAGCTCTGAGGAAGACAGTTACAATGAGCAGTTCTTC. Residues: CSSEEDSYNEQFF.

The chain links TRBV3-1 (or the pseudogene TRBV3-2) to TRBJ1-1; D is unresolved. The CDR3 contains 13 residues. Germline V gene data show CDR1 as LGHDT and CDR2 as YNNKEL (reference sequence). V was clipped by 1 base and J by 1 base, with 4 bases between them. The CDR3 spells CASSQGRNTEAFF. CDR3 DNA: TGTGCCAGCAGCCAAGGGAGGAACACTGAAGCTTTCTTT.

The CDR3 DNA sequence: TGCGCCAGCAGCTGGGGGACCTCCTACGAGCAGTACTTC. Translated, it gives CASSWGTSYEQYF. V and J are TRBV5-1 and TRBJ2-7; D could derive from TRBD1 or TRBD2 (5 bases each). CDR3 length: 13 residues. Trimming cost V 3 bases and J 0 bases, with 7 bases left between them. Germline assignment: CDR1 SGHRS and CDR2 YFSETQ. The full variable domain, completed using reference TRBV5-1 and TRBJ2-7, is KAGVTQTPRYLIKTRGQQVTLSCSPISGHRSVSWYQQTPGQGLQFLFEYFSETQRNKGNFPGRFSGRQFSNSRSEMNVSTLELGDSALYLCASSWGTSYEQYFGPGTRLTVT.

The rearrangement uses TRBV11-2 and TRBJ2-3, with no clear D. The CDR3 extends over 14 amino acids. Germline lookup yields CDR1 SGHAT and CDR2 FQNNGV. Between the trimmed V and J ends, which lost 8 bases and 2 bases, there was a span of 14 bases. CDR3 sequence reads: CASRSFGLTDTQYF. CDR3 sequence (DNA): TGTGCCAGCCGCAGTTTCGGGCTCACAGATACGCAGTATTTT.

The V and J genes are TRBV19 and TRBJ2-3; perhaps TRBD1 as D (6 bases). Germline loops: CDR1 LNHDA, CDR2 SQIVND (reference sequence). This CDR3 is built from 16 residues. Trimming took off 4 bases at V and 1 base at J, with 15 bases between the two ends. The CDR3 reads CASSKTGLSGTDTQYF. CDR3 coding DNA: TGTGCCAGTAGTAAAACAGGGCTGAGTGGCACAGATACGCAGTATTTT.

The rearrangement joins TRBV6-5 to TRBJ1-4, with a tentative D call TRBD1 (5 bases). The CDR3 is 16 amino acids. Germline V gene data show CDR1 as MNHEY and CDR2 as SVGAGI. Trimming left V 0 bases short and J 5 bases short, with 13 bases between. CDR3 in amino acids: CASSYSPTVRNEKLFF. The CDR3 nucleotides are TGTGCCAGCAGTTACTCGCCGACAGTGAGGAATGAAAAACTGTTTTTT.

Remarks on this clone: A junction boundary mismatches the germline segment, possibly from a read error. The chain combines TRBV7-7 with TRBJ2-1, with 8 bases identical to TRBD2. CDR1 and CDR2 (germline): SSHAT, FNYEAQ (reference sequence). This CDR3 has 13 amino acids. The CDR3 here is CASSLEFAGGQFF. DNA for the CDR3: TGTGCTAGCAGCTTAGAGTTTGCGGGAGGACAATTCTTC.

The genes are TRBV7-2 and TRBJ1-1; D is uncertain. Trimming removed 2 bases at V and 2 bases at J, with 9 bases between. Germline loops: CDR1 SGHTA, CDR2 FQGNSA. The CDR3 runs 14 residues. CDR3 protein: CASSLNRANTEAFF. In nucleotides, the CDR3 is TGTGCCAGCAGCTTAAACCGGGCAAACACTGAAGCTTTCTTT.

The chain carries TRBV5-1 and TRBJ1-1, with D uncertain. Trimming cost V 4 bases and J 0 bases, with 16 bases left between them. Germline lookup yields CDR1 SGHRS and CDR2 YFSETQ. CDR3 size: 16 residues. The CDR3 bases are TGCGCCAGCAGCCGAGGGTCCAGCATAATGAACACTGAAGCTTTCTTT. Its protein product is CASSRGSSIMNTEAFF. The whole variable domain, filled in from reference TRBV5-1 and TRBJ1-1, reads KAGVTQTPRYLIKTRGQQVTLSCSPISGHRSVSWYQQTPGQGLQFLFEYFSETQRNKGNFPGRFSGRQFSNSRSEMNVSTLELGDSALYLCASSRGSSIMNTEAFFGQGTRLTVV.

V is TRBV3-1 (or the pseudogene TRBV3-2) and J is TRBJ2-7, with D unclear. This CDR3 comprises 12 residues. V was clipped by 1 base and J by 3 bases, with 4 bases between them. Germline assignment: CDR1 LGHDT and CDR2 YNNKEL (reference sequence). This CDR3 is CASSQAVYEQYF. In DNA, the CDR3 is TGTGCCAGCAGCCAAGCGGTCTACGAGCAGTACTTC.

The chain carries TRBV6-4 and TRBJ2-7; 9 bases are shared with TRBD1. CDR1 is MRHNA and CDR2 is SNTAGT in the germline V gene. CDR3 length: 15 amino acids. V shed 2 bases, J shed 2 bases, and the junction held 4 bases outside the gene matches. The chain's CDR3 is CASSDPRDRAYEQYF. As DNA, the CDR3 is TGTGCCAGCAGTGACCCGCGGGACAGGGCCTACGAGCAGTACTTC.

This chain joins TRBV19 and TRBJ1-2; D might be TRBD1 (6 bases). Germline CDR1 is LNHDA and CDR2 is SQIVND (reference sequence). The V gene lost 7 bases and the J gene lost 4 bases, with 13 bases spanning the gap. The CDR3 is 13 residues long. The CDR3 spells CASTPTGPYGYTF. The CDR3 DNA reads TGTGCCAGTACCCCGACAGGCCCCTATGGCTACACCTTC.

The chain is built from TRBV11-2 and TRBJ1-3; D unclear. Germline V gives CDR1 SGHAT, CDR2 FQNNGV. V was shortened by 6 bases and J by 4 bases, with 4 bases between the two germline ends. The CDR3 consists of 11 residues. In nucleotides, the CDR3 is TGTGCCAGCAGGAGAGGAAACACCATATATTTT. It specifies CASRRGNTIYF.

The chain joins TRBV6-2 or TRBV6-3 to TRBJ1-5; tentatively, D is TRBD1 (6 bases). In germline, CDR1 is MNHEY, CDR2 SVGEGT. The CDR3 extends over 15 amino acids. V was trimmed by 3 bases and J by 10 bases, leaving 19 bases between them. The CDR3 loop reads CASSYFDRSSQPQHF. CDR3 bases: TGTGCCAGCAGTTATTTCGACAGGTCTAGTCAACCCCAGCATTTT.

As to this clone: A junction boundary mismatches the germline segment, possibly from a read error. This chain joins TRBV19 and TRBJ1-6; 12 nucleotides align to TRBD1. The CDR3 covers 22 residues. The germline V gene encodes CDR1 LNHDA and CDR2 SQIVND (reference sequence). CDR3 region: CASIIFSEVPGQGAPYNSPLHF. CDR3 sequence (DNA): TGTGCCAGTATTATATTTTCTGAGGTACCGGGACAGGGGGCCCCCTATAATTCACCCCTCCACTTT.

The gene calls are TRBV15 and TRBJ2-1; 11 bases are a match to TRBD1. Germline trimming cut 3 bases from V and 5 bases from J; bases unmatched to any gene: 3. The V gene's germline CDR1 is LNHNV and CDR2 YYDKDF (reference sequence). This CDR3 region has 15 residues. The CDR3 region is CATSRGTGGHNEQFF. The CDR3 coding sequence is TGTGCCACCAGCAGGGGGACAGGGGGACACAATGAGCAGTTCTTC. The full variable domain, completed using reference TRBV15 and TRBJ2-1, is DAMVIQNPRYQVTQFGKPVTLSCSQTLNHNVMYWYQQKSSQAPKLLFHYYDKDFNNEADTPDNFQSRRPNTSFCFLDIRSPGLGDTAMYLCATSRGTGGHNEQFFGPGTRLTVL.

The CDR3 DNA reads TGTGCCAGCGCAACTCGGACCCCGGAGACCCAGTACTTC. Translated, it gives CASATRTPETQYF. The V call is TRBV28, the J call TRBJ2-5; D is ambiguous. CDR3 length equals 13 residues. Germline V lookup: CDR1 MDHEN, CDR2 SYDVKM. Trimming removed 8 bases from V and 5 bases from J, with 15 bases in between. Variable domain in full (rest from reference TRBV28 and TRBJ2-5): DVKVTQSSRYLVKRTGEKVFLECVQDMDHENMFWYRQDPGLGLRLIYFSYDVKMKEKGDIPEGYSVSREKKERFSLILESASTNQTSMYLCASATRTPETQYFGPGTRLLVL.

The chain links TRBV30 to TRBJ1-2, with 7 bases identical to TRBD1. Germline V CDR1 and CDR2: GTSNPN, SVGIG (reference sequence). With V trimmed by 4 bases and J by 1 base, 12 bases remained unmatched. This CDR3 is 16 amino acids long. In nucleotides, the CDR3 is TGTGCCTGGACACGCGGAGGGGGCAACCTTAACTATGGCTACACCTTC. Translation: CAWTRGGGNLNYGYTF.